This T cell receptor beta chain was sequenced during a study of T cells in women clearing cervical HPV infection. On this clone itself: Its antigen is not known. The read falls 3 residues short of the CDR3 end, and the missing part is taken from the germline J gene.

Assay used: immunoSEQ multiplex PCR; TCRdb lists only in-frame clones, some missing. This sample's table reports about 20,000 clones. Trimming stripped 3 bases from V and 1 base from J, with 7 bases between. Germline-derived CDR1 and CDR2 are LNHDA and SQIVND (reference sequence). The CDR3 has 13 residues. Overall study results and limits: Repertoire richness, not evenness, was significantly elevated in CIN3+ cases versus controls.

Sequencing was done on a sample of blood buffy coat. This receptor was identified in a woman aged 18-69 years with a cervical HPV16 infection that either progressed to CIN3+ or cleared (not recorded which). The rearrangement links TRBV19 to TRBJ2-7; D possibly corresponds to TRBD1 (5 bases). CDR3 residues: CASSIQGSYEQYF. CDR3 DNA, as far as it was read: TGTGCCAGTAGTATCCAGGGTTCCTACGAG.